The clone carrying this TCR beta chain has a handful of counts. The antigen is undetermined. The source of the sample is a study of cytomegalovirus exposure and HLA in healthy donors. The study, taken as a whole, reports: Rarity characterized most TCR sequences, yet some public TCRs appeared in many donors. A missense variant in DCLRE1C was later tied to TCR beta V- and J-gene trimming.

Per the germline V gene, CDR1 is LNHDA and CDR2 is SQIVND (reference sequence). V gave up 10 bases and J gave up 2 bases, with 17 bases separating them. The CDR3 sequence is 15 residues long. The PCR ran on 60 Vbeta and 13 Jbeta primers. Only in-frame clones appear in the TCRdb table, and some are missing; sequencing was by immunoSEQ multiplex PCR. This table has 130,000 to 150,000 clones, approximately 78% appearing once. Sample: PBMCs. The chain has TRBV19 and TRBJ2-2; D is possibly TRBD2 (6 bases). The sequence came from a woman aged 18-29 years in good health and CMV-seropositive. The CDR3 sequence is CATTQPGDNTGELFF. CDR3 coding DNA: TGTGCCACTACTCAACCGGGGGACAACACCGGGGAGCTGTTTTTT.